This TCR beta chain was sequenced in a study of shared clonotypes between healthy human individuals. Of note for this clone: Its antigen is not identified.

In the authors' methods: Junction-only sequences without quality scores came from ImmunoSEQ, so filtering differed. Only in-frame clones appear in the TCRdb table, and some are missing; sequencing was by immunoSEQ multiplex PCR. That table gives V, J and clone size, and the DNA gave D and trimming. The sample shows about 870,000 clones, 85% to 95% of them seen only once. This CDR3 has 10 residues. The germline V gene has CDR1 PRHDT and CDR2 FYEKMQ (reference sequence). V shed 10 bases and J shed 7 bases, with 7 bases lying between them. Naive CD8 cells lacked CD45RO and underwent positive selection for CCR7, leaving out terminally differentiated effector memory CD45RA+ cells. General observations from the study: Measured sharing among donors was expected to vary with sequencing depth.

Sequenced sample: naive CD8+ T cells sorted from blood. The clonotype originates from a man aged 25-40 years in good health. The chain joins TRBV13 to TRBJ1-4; D is ambiguous. The CDR3 region has the DNA TGTGCCAAATGGGGTGAAAAACTGTTTTTT. The encoded protein is CAKWGEKLFF.